The next 30 T cell receptor beta chains were all read from a single sample in a study of PD-1 blockade in classical Hodgkin lymphoma. Every one of the patients relapsed after autologous stem cell transplantation (brentuximab vedotin exposure was variable). Measured with immunoSEQ multiplex PCR; TCRdb has only the in-frame clones, and not every one. The repertoire includes about 150,000 clones, approximately 72% of them detected once, and roughly 10% sits in the top ten. Sequencing was performed on peripheral blood mononuclear cells (PBMCs), taken before the second cycle of nivolumab. The receptors were sampled from a human donor with classical Hodgkin lymphoma.

The sample holds a few counts of this clone. The rearrangement uses TRBV7-2 and TRBJ2-1; D uncertain. The V end lost 0 bases, the J end lost 0 bases, and 6 bases lay between the germline ends. Germline-derived CDR1 and CDR2 are SGHTA and FQGNSA. This CDR3 has 15 amino acids. CDR3 coding DNA: TGTGCCAGCAGCTTAGCGGGCCGCTCCTACAATGAGCAGTTCTTC. Its translation: CASSLAGRSYNEQFF. The full variable domain, its missing parts supplied by reference TRBV7-2 and TRBJ2-1, is GAGVSQSPSNKVTEKGKDVELRCDPISGHTALYWYRQSLGQGLEFLIYFQGNSAPDKSGLPSDRFSAERTGGSVSTLTIQRTQQEDSAVYLCASSLAGRSYNEQFFGPGTRLTVL.

This clone was seen just once. This chain links TRBV18 with TRBJ1-4; the match to TRBD1 covers 7 bases. This CDR3 spans 15 amino acids. V was pared by 0 bases and J by 8 bases, with 6 bases of the junction left unmatched. The germline gives CDR1 KGHSH, CDR2 LQKENI. The CDR3 sequence: CASSPPNRGLEKLFF. The CDR3 DNA reads as TGTGCCAGCTCACCACCTAACAGGGGTCTAGAAAAACTGTTTTTT.

The V gene is TRBV19, the J gene TRBJ2-7; D is possibly TRBD1 (6 bases). V was trimmed by 1 base and J by 6 bases, leaving 10 bases between them. The CDR3 length is 13 residues. Germline V lookup: CDR1 LNHDA, CDR2 SQIVND (reference sequence). CDR3 region: CASSIAQGREQYF. In nucleotides, the CDR3 is TGTGCCAGTAGTATAGCACAGGGTCGCGAGCAGTACTTC.

The chain carries TRBV29-1 and TRBJ1-3, with D hard to call. This CDR3 is 13 amino acids long. The V gene lost 6 bases and the J gene lost 0 bases, with 9 bases spanning the gap. The germline gives CDR1 SQVTM, CDR2 ANQGSEA. CDR3 DNA sequence: TGCAGCGTGAGACGGGGCTCTGGAAACACCATATATTTT. Encoded protein: CSVRRGSGNTIYF. The full variable domain, its missing parts supplied by reference TRBV29-1 and TRBJ1-3, is SAVISQKPSRDICQRGTSLTIQCQVDSQVTMMFWYRQQPGQSLTLIATANQGSEATYESGFVIDKFPISRPNLTFSTLTVSNMSPEDSSIYLCSVRRGSGNTIYFGEGSWLTVV.

The chain links TRBV19 to TRBJ1-1, with unresolved D. V lost 4 bases to trimming and J lost 3 bases, with 12 bases between them. Germline CDR1 reads LNHDA; CDR2 reads SQIVND (reference sequence). The CDR3 has 14 residues. In DNA, the CDR3 is TGTGCCAGTAGTACCTACATGGAGGACACTGAAGCTTTCTTT. It yields the protein CASSTYMEDTEAFF. Looking up the rest from reference TRBV19 and TRBJ1-1 gives the full variable domain: DGGITQSPKYLFRKEGQNVTLSCEQNLNHDAMYWYRQDPGQGLRLIYYSQIVNDFQKGDIAEGYSVSREKKESFPLTVTSAQKNPTAFYLCASSTYMEDTEAFFGQGTRLTVV.

The chain recombines TRBV7-2 with TRBJ2-1; 9 bases are shared with TRBD2. After removal of 3 bases from V and 2 bases from J, the junction contained 2 bases not matched to a gene. CDR1 is SGHTA and CDR2 is FQGNSA in the germline V gene. The CDR3 has 15 amino acids. The CDR3 is CASSFLAGAYNEQFF. CDR3 coding DNA: TGTGCCAGCAGCTTTTTAGCGGGGGCCTACAATGAGCAGTTCTTC.

The gene calls are TRBV6-6 and TRBJ1-2; the match to TRBD1 covers 8 bases. The germline CDR1 and CDR2 sequences are MNHNY and SVGAGI (reference sequence). Losses at the gene ends were 4 bases for V and 5 bases for J; bases not matched to a gene: 6. The CDR3 contains 14 residues. CDR3 coding DNA: TGTGCCAGCAGTTCCGACAGGGGTTCATATGGCTACACCTTC. Translation: CASSSDRGSYGYTF.

The chain employs TRBV7-8 and TRBJ1-1, with D hard to call. Germline lookup yields CDR1 SGHVS and CDR2 FQNEAQ. Trimming shortened V by 5 bases and J by 4 bases, and 17 bases separated the two germline ends. CDR3 size: 15 residues. The CDR3 DNA reads TGTGCCAGCAGCCCACGGGAAAGTTTAGGCACTGAAGCTTTCTTT. This encodes CASSPRESLGTEAFF.

This chain uses TRBV5-8 with TRBJ2-3; D gene unclear. Germline loops: CDR1 SGHTS, CDR2 YDEGEE. V lost 0 bases, J lost 0 bases, and 5 bases lay in between. This CDR3 is built from 14 residues. The CDR3, as DNA: TGTGCCAGCAGCTTGGGTAGTAGCACAGATACGCAGTATTTT. Amino acids: CASSLGSSTDTQYF.

This clone was seen only a few times. The chain links TRBV6-1 to TRBJ1-2; tentative D call: TRBD1 (5 bases). Looked up from germline, CDR1 is MNHNS and CDR2 is SASEGT. Trimming took 2 bases from V and 7 from J, leaving 17 bases between them. The CDR3 has 15 residues. The DNA of the CDR3 is TGTGCCAGCAGTGAACGACAGAGTTCGGTCGGTGGCTACACCTTC. This translates into CASSERQSSVGGYTF.

V usage is TRBV5-1 and J usage is TRBJ2-7; no firm D call. There are 14 residues in the CDR3. Germline CDR1 is SGHRS and CDR2 is YFSETQ. Trimming cost V 0 bases and J 9 bases, with 16 bases left between them. The CDR3 sequence: CASSLAVLRARQYF. The CDR3 nucleotides are TGCGCCAGCAGCTTGGCAGTTCTACGAGCTCGGCAGTACTTC.

The chain is built from TRBV27 and TRBJ2-4; the D gene is possibly TRBD2 (7 bases). Germline lookup yields CDR1 MNHEY and CDR2 SMNVEV (reference sequence). Trimming removed 3 bases from V and 3 bases from J, with 9 bases in between. The CDR3 is made up of 14 amino acids. In nucleotides, the CDR3 is TGTGCCAGCAGTTTTAGGGGGGGCAAAAACATTCAGTACTTC. Its protein is CASSFRGGKNIQYF.

The chain combines TRBV6-1 with TRBJ1-4, with 10 bases fitting TRBD1. This CDR3 has 13 amino acids. Unmatched junction bases numbered 5, after V lost 6 bases and J lost 10 bases. Germline V lookup: CDR1 MNHNS, CDR2 SASEGT. CDR3 region: CASRPRDRGKLFF. For the CDR3, the DNA is TGTGCCAGCAGGCCTAGGGACAGGGGAAAACTGTTTTTT.

This rearrangement joins TRBV18 to TRBJ2-7, with a tentative D call TRBD2 (5 bases). CDR1 and CDR2 from the germline V gene are KGHSH and LQKENI. V lost 3 bases, J lost 4 bases, and 13 bases lay in between. The CDR3 loop spans 14 amino acids. CDR3 sequence (DNA): TGTGCCAGCTCACCTGCCATGGAGGCGTACGAGCAGTACTTC. Protein: CASSPAMEAYEQYF. Looking up the rest from reference TRBV18 and TRBJ2-7 gives the full variable domain: NAGVMQNPRHLVRRRGQEARLRCSPMKGHSHVYWYRQLPEEGLKFMVYLQKENIIDESGMPKERFSAEFPKEGPSILRIQQVVRGDSAAYFCASSPAMEAYEQYFGPGTRLTVT.

The rearrangement links TRBV7-3 to TRBJ2-3; 10 bases fit TRBD2. The CDR3 spans 16 residues. The J segment lost 2 bases and the V segment lost 2 bases, leaving 4 bases of the junction unmatched. Germline V gene lookup returns CDR1 SGHTA and CDR2 FQGTGA. CDR3 region: CASSLVAGGLTDTQYF. The CDR3 DNA is TGTGCCAGCAGCTTAGTAGCGGGGGGTCTCACAGATACGCAGTATTTT.

This chain connects TRBV7-9 to TRBJ2-5; D gene unclear. Germline V gene data show CDR1 as SEHNR and CDR2 as FQNEAQ (reference sequence). The CDR3 contains 13 residues. Trimming pared 2 bases from V and 8 bases from J, leaving 12 bases between. CDR3 protein: CASSLWEPPTQYF. The CDR3 DNA reads TGTGCCAGCAGCTTATGGGAACCCCCCACCCAGTACTTC.

The V and J genes are TRBV6-1 and TRBJ2-5; perhaps TRBD1 as D (6 bases). V was pared by 2 bases and J by 2 bases, with 12 bases between. The CDR3 has 15 residues. The V gene's germline CDR1 is MNHNS and CDR2 SASEGT. The CDR3 loop is CASSELTGRQETQYF. The CDR3 DNA sequence: TGTGCCAGCAGTGAACTGACAGGCCGTCAAGAGACCCAGTACTTC.

Comment on this clone: The junction shows a germline mismatch at one end, possibly a read error. This chain links TRBV5-1 with TRBJ1-1; 9 nucleotides match TRBD1. Germline values: CDR1 SGHRS, CDR2 YFSETQ. This CDR3 has 14 amino acids. The CDR3 loop reads CASTSGTGNAEAFF. The CDR3 nucleotides read TGCGCCAGCACCTCCGGGACAGGGAACGCTGAAGCTTTCTTT.

This clone was recorded at least ten times. V is TRBV29-1 and J is TRBJ2-7; TRBD1 aligns across 9 bases. Germline V gives CDR1 SQVTM, CDR2 ANQGSEA. Unmatched junction bases numbered 10, after V lost 5 bases and J lost 5 bases. This CDR3 comprises 14 residues. CDR3 nucleotide sequence: TGCAGCGTTCGGGACGCGGACAGGGGTGACGAGCAGTACTTC. This translates into CSVRDADRGDEQYF.

The V call is TRBV5-6, the J call TRBJ2-7; the match to TRBD2 covers 8 bases. The CDR3 covers 13 residues. With V trimmed by 3 bases and J by 3 bases, 2 bases remained unmatched. Germline-derived CDR1 and CDR2 are SGHDT and YYEEEE. The CDR3 DNA sequence: TGTGCCAGCAGCTGGAGCGGGAGCTACGAGCAGTACTTC. Amino acid sequence: CASSWSGSYEQYF. Full variable domain (outside the CDR3, taken from reference TRBV5-6 and TRBJ2-7): DAGVTQSPTHLIKTRGQQVTLRCSPKSGHDTVSWYQQALGQGPQFIFQYYEEEERQRGNFPDRFSGHQFPNYSSELNVNALLLGDSALYLCASSWSGSYEQYFGPGTRLTVT.

The gene calls are TRBV4-2 and TRBJ2-5; weak D call: TRBD2 (6 bases). V shed 3 bases and J shed 5 bases, with 22 bases lying between them. Germline values: CDR1 LGHNA, CDR2 YNFKEQ. The CDR3 length is 17 residues. DNA of the CDR3: TGTGCCAGCAGCCAGGCATCGACTAGTTTGGACGTGGAGACCCAGTACTTC. Its protein product is CASSQASTSLDVETQYF.

The chain links TRBV6-1 to TRBJ1-1; no firm D call. Germline lookup yields CDR1 MNHNS and CDR2 SASEGT. V was cut by 1 base and J by 0 bases, with 9 bases left in between. This CDR3 is built from 15 residues. CDR3 amino acids: CASSEGPNMNTEAFF. The DNA of the CDR3 is TGTGCCAGCAGTGAAGGGCCGAACATGAACACTGAAGCTTTCTTT.

This clone was recorded many times. The chain joins TRBV28 to TRBJ2-7; D is possibly TRBD2 (6 bases). CDR1 and CDR2 from the germline V gene are MDHEN and SYDVKM. This CDR3 has 15 amino acids. The V end lost 6 bases, the J end lost 0 bases, and 15 bases lay between the germline ends. The CDR3 DNA follows: TGTGCCAGCAGCCTGGGACTCACCGCCTCCTACGAGCAGTACTTC. As protein: CASSLGLTASYEQYF.

V gene TRBV5-1 combines with J gene TRBJ2-5, with D possibly TRBD1 on 5 matching bases. V was cut by 0 bases and J by 1 base, with 7 bases left in between. The CDR3 extends over 14 amino acids. The germline CDR1 and CDR2 sequences are SGHRS and YFSETQ. The CDR3 reads CASSLARAQETQYF. The CDR3 DNA follows: TGCGCCAGCAGCTTGGCCAGGGCCCAAGAGACCCAGTACTTC. The whole variable domain, remainder taken from reference TRBV5-1 and TRBJ2-5, is KAGVTQTPRYLIKTRGQQVTLSCSPISGHRSVSWYQQTPGQGLQFLFEYFSETQRNKGNFPGRFSGRQFSNSRSEMNVSTLELGDSALYLCASSLARAQETQYFGPGTRLLVL.

The rearrangement joins TRBV19 to TRBJ2-3, with TRBD1 identical over 8 bases. CDR1 and CDR2 (germline): LNHDA, SQIVND (reference sequence). After removal of 7 bases from V and 4 bases from J, the junction contained 7 bases not matched to a gene. The CDR3 contains 14 residues. The CDR3 here is CASKLQGVADTQYF. CDR3 coding DNA: TGTGCCAGTAAATTACAGGGGGTCGCAGATACGCAGTATTTT.

The chain joins TRBV29-1 to TRBJ1-4; no clear D. Germline CDR1 reads SQVTM; CDR2 reads ANQGSEA. This CDR3 comprises 16 residues. With 7 bases removed from V and 2 bases from J, the gap between germline ends came to 20 bases. The CDR3 nucleotides read TGCAGCGCCGCCGGGGTACTTTCCGCTACTAATGAAAAACTGTTTTTT. It codes for CSAAGVLSATNEKLFF. Full variable domain (remainder filled in from reference TRBV29-1 and TRBJ1-4): SAVISQKPSRDICQRGTSLTIQCQVDSQVTMMFWYRQQPGQSLTLIATANQGSEATYESGFVIDKFPISRPNLTFSTLTVSNMSPEDSSIYLCSAAGVLSATNEKLFFGSGTQLSVL.

This clone came up once. J is TRBJ2-1 and V is TRBV10-3, with D perhaps matching TRBD2 (6 bases). The CDR3 has 18 residues. The germline CDR1 and CDR2 sequences are ENHRY and SYGVKD. Trimming pared 5 bases from V and 8 bases from J, leaving 28 bases between. For the CDR3, the DNA is TGTGCCATCAGTAAAAACCTTCTGGGGGGTCTACTGCAAGATGAGCAGTTCTTC. As protein: CAISKNLLGGLLQDEQFF.

The sample holds a few counts of this clone. This chain connects TRBV2 to TRBJ2-3, with D possibly called TRBD1 or TRBD2 (5 bases each). V lost 4 bases and J lost 2, with 25 bases in between. The germline gives CDR1 SNHLY, CDR2 FYNNEI. The CDR3 is made up of 19 amino acids. CDR3 sequence (DNA): TGTGCCAGCAGTGGAATACTCTATTCGGGACCGTCGGCCACAGATACGCAGTATTTT. Translation: CASSGILYSGPSATDTQYF.

The V gene is TRBV25-1, the J gene TRBJ1-2; D gene ambiguous. From germline, CDR1 is MGHDK and CDR2 SYGVNS. Trimming shortened V by 3 bases and J by 2 bases, and 4 bases separated the two germline ends. The CDR3 is made up of 12 amino acids. The CDR3 coding sequence is TGTGCCAGCAGTGATCGCAACTATGGCTACACCTTC. Translating gives CASSDRNYGYTF.

The V call is TRBV6-1, the J call TRBJ2-7, with D unclear. Germline V gives CDR1 MNHNS, CDR2 SASEGT. The CDR3 covers 11 residues. Trimming cost V 4 bases and J 9 bases, with 10 bases left between them. CDR3 amino acids: CASSAKEWQYF. The DNA of the CDR3 is TGTGCCAGCAGTGCAAAGGAGTGGCAGTACTTC.